The 21 T cell receptor beta chains below were found in one sample sequenced in a study of blood T cell repertoires in COVID-19. Sequencing used immunoSEQ multiplex PCR; TCRdb keeps in-frame clones, though not all of them. The sample carries around 320,000 clones, 87% recorded once. The sample was peripheral blood. The receptors here all came from a man aged 18-30 years with active or convalescent COVID-19.

CDR3 in amino acids: CASSSDATGEDGYTF. CDR3 nucleotide sequence: TGTGCCAGCAGCTCGGATGCGACAGGGGAAGATGGCTACACCTTC. The V and J genes are TRBV5-6 and TRBJ1-2; 8 nucleotides line up with TRBD1. After removal of 3 bases from V and 6 bases from J, the junction contained 10 bases not matched to a gene. The CDR3 consists of 15 residues. The V gene's germline CDR1 is SGHDT and CDR2 YYEEEE.

J is TRBJ2-7 and V is TRBV19; possible D gene TRBD2, 7 bases. The CDR3 has 17 residues. The V gene lost 5 bases and the J gene lost 2 bases, with 22 bases spanning the gap. CDR1 is LNHDA and CDR2 is SQIVND in the germline V gene (reference sequence). The CDR3 is CASSVTLFGGGTYEQYF. CDR3 nucleotides: TGTGCCAGTAGTGTCACCCTCTTTGGGGGGGGCACCTACGAGCAGTACTTC.

This clone was found once. CDR3 in DNA: TGCGCCAGCAGCTTGGGGACAGGGATCGTAACTGAAGCTTTCTTT. Encoded protein: CASSLGTGIVTEAFF. The chain uses TRBV5-1 and TRBJ1-1; 8 bases fit TRBD1. J gave up 5 bases and V 0 bases, and 6 bases lay outside the gene matches. CDR1 SGHRS and CDR2 YFSETQ come from the germline V gene. The CDR3 extends over 15 amino acids. The whole variable domain, remainder taken from reference TRBV5-1 and TRBJ1-1, is KAGVTQTPRYLIKTRGQQVTLSCSPISGHRSVSWYQQTPGQGLQFLFEYFSETQRNKGNFPGRFSGRQFSNSRSEMNVSTLELGDSALYLCASSLGTGIVTEAFFGQGTRLTVV.

J is TRBJ2-2 and V is TRBV19; D is uncertain. Germline loops: CDR1 LNHDA, CDR2 SQIVND (reference sequence). The CDR3 has 14 residues. Deletions cut 5 bases from V and 4 bases from J, with 11 bases between. This chain's CDR3 is CASSFRHITGELFF. DNA of the CDR3: TGTGCCAGTAGTTTTAGACACATCACCGGGGAGCTGTTTTTT.

The chain carries TRBV9 and TRBJ2-7; possibly TRBD2 for D (6 bases). The CDR3 has 15 residues. Looked up from germline, CDR1 is SGDLS and CDR2 is YYNGEE. V shed 3 bases and J shed 1 base, with 14 bases lying between them. The DNA for the CDR3 is TGTGCCAGCAGCGGAGGAGCTAGCGATTCCTACGAGCAGTACTTC. Translating gives CASSGGASDSYEQYF. Using reference TRBV9 and TRBJ2-7 for the parts outside the CDR3, the full variable domain is DSGVTQTPKHLITATGQRVTLRCSPRSGDLSVYWYQQSLDQGLQFLIQYYNGEERAKGNILERFSAQQFPDLHSELNLSSLELGDSALYFCASSGGASDSYEQYFGPGTRLTVT.

The CDR3 nucleotides are TGCAGCTATTCCCGGGACAGTCATGAGCAGTACTTC. Its translation is CSYSRDSHEQYF. The chain links TRBV29-1 to TRBJ2-7, with 7 bases matching TRBD1. In germline, CDR1 is SQVTM, CDR2 ANQGSEA. The CDR3 is 12 residues long. V was pared by 8 bases and J by 7 bases, with 11 bases of the junction left unmatched.

The CDR3 DNA sequence: TGTGCCAGTAGTGGGTACGCGGGGGCTACTGAAGCTTTCTTT. It translates to CASSGYAGATEAFF. The gene calls are TRBV19 and TRBJ1-1; a weak D match, TRBD1 (6 bases). V was pared by 5 bases and J by 5 bases, with 15 bases between. Looked up from germline, CDR1 is LNHDA and CDR2 is SQIVND (reference sequence). CDR3 length equals 14 residues.

The rearrangement uses TRBV21-1 and TRBJ1-1. TRBV21-1 constitutes a pseudogene. The CDR3 runs to 13 residues. CDR3: CASSKVTETEAFF. The CDR3 DNA is TGTGCCAGCAGCAAAGTGACGGAGACTGAAGCTTTCTTT.

The V and J genes are TRBV19 and TRBJ2-5, with 8 bases that match TRBD1. The ends lost 6 bases at V and 4 bases at J; junction bases unmatched: 7. Per the germline V gene, CDR1 is LNHDA and CDR2 is SQIVND (reference sequence). This CDR3 spans 14 amino acids. The CDR3 coding sequence is TGTGCCAGTAGCCTCAGGGGGCTCATAGAGACCCAGTACTTC. Amino acids: CASSLRGLIETQYF. Full variable domain (missing parts from reference TRBV19 and TRBJ2-5): DGGITQSPKYLFRKEGQNVTLSCEQNLNHDAMYWYRQDPGQGLRLIYYSQIVNDFQKGDIAEGYSVSREKKESFPLTVTSAQKNPTAFYLCASSLRGLIETQYFGPGTRLLVL.

The chain recombines TRBV7-3 with TRBJ1-1; the D is unclear. The V and J ends lost 5 bases and 1 base respectively, with 8 bases between them. Germline-derived CDR1 and CDR2 are SGHTA and FQGTGA. This CDR3 region has 13 residues. The CDR3 region is CASSTSGNTEAFF. The CDR3 bases are TGTGCCAGCAGCACTTCAGGGAACACTGAAGCTTTCTTT. The full variable domain, its missing parts supplied by reference TRBV7-3 and TRBJ1-1, is GAGVSQTPSNKVTEKGKYVELRCDPISGHTALYWYRQSLGQGPEFLIYFQGTGAADDSGLPNDRFFAVRPEGSVSTLKIQRTERGDSAVYLCASSTSGNTEAFFGQGTRLTVV.

The chain is built from TRBV27 and TRBJ2-2, with unresolved D. This CDR3 contains 12 residues. CDR1 is MNHEY and CDR2 is SMNVEV in the germline V gene (reference sequence). Between the trimmed V and J ends, which lost 3 bases and 8 bases, there was a span of 7 bases. CDR3 protein: CASSFVEGELFF. CDR3 nucleotides: TGTGCCAGCAGTTTTGTTGAGGGGGAGCTGTTTTTT.

V is TRBV2 and J is TRBJ2-7; possible D gene TRBD1, 6 bases. Per germline, CDR1 SNHLY and CDR2 FYNNEI. The CDR3 loop spans 17 amino acids. Trimming stripped 2 bases from V and 0 bases from J, with 17 bases between. The CDR3 coding sequence is TGTGCCAGCAGTGAAACTTCTCGACAGGCCTACTCCTACGAGCAGTACTTC. Its translation: CASSETSRQAYSYEQYF.

J is TRBJ1-1 and V is TRBV6-5; D uncertain. The V end was cut by 0 bases, the J end by 5 bases, with 13 bases between. CDR1 is MNHEY, CDR2 SVGAGI, per germline. CDR3 size: 15 residues. DNA of the CDR3: TGTGCCAGCAGTTACTCGAGGCTCGGTGGGACTGAAGCTTTCTTT. This codes for CASSYSRLGGTEAFF.

The rearrangement links TRBV18 to TRBJ2-5; 7 nucleotides line up with TRBD2. After removal of 5 bases from V and 5 bases from J, the junction contained 11 bases not matched to a gene. The length of the CDR3 is 15 residues. Germline CDR1 and CDR2: KGHSH and LQKENI. The CDR3 nucleotides read TGTGCCAGCTCAACGGTGCGGGAGTACGTGGAGACCCAGTACTTC. Translated: CASSTVREYVETQYF.

This clone came up once. The V gene is TRBV3-1 (or the pseudogene TRBV3-2), the J gene TRBJ2-7; D possibly corresponds to TRBD1 (6 bases). The V end lost 5 bases, the J end lost 5 bases, and 19 bases lay between the germline ends. Germline loops: CDR1 LGHDT, CDR2 YNNKEL (reference sequence). This CDR3 is built from 15 residues. In DNA, the CDR3 is TGTGCCAGCAGCGCCCGGGACACCGGCCCCCACGAGCAGTACTTC. The encoded protein is CASSARDTGPHEQYF.

This rearrangement joins TRBV5-1 to TRBJ1-2, with 8 bases lining up with TRBD1. This CDR3 contains 17 residues. Germline V gene lookup returns CDR1 SGHRS and CDR2 YFSETQ. The trim removed 6 bases at V and 4 bases at J, leaving 17 bases unmatched. The CDR3 sequence: CASTLGTGPSLFYGYTF. The CDR3 bases are TGCGCCAGCACCCTCGGGACAGGACCTTCCTTATTCTATGGCTACACCTTC.

The rearrangement joins TRBV25-1 to TRBJ1-1; D is ambiguous. Germline V lookup: CDR1 MGHDK, CDR2 SYGVNS. The length of the CDR3 is 16 residues. Between the trimmed V and J ends, which lost 4 bases and 0 bases, there was a span of 15 bases. The CDR3 sequence is CASSAYPAEVNTEAFF. CDR3 in DNA: TGTGCCAGCAGTGCTTATCCGGCCGAGGTGAACACTGAAGCTTTCTTT.

The J gene is TRBJ1-2, the V gene TRBV4-1; 7 positions agree with TRBD1. Germline CDR1 is MGHRA and CDR2 is YSYEKL. The V segment lost 4 bases and the J segment 2 bases; nucleotides outside the gene matches: 4. This CDR3 is 14 amino acids long. CDR3 DNA sequence: TGCGCCAGCAGCCCGGACAGGCAGAACTATGGCTACACCTTC. Amino acid sequence: CASSPDRQNYGYTF.

The chain links TRBV27 to TRBJ1-2, with D unresolved. Germline loops: CDR1 MNHEY, CDR2 SMNVEV (reference sequence). Trimming cost V 4 bases and J 3 bases, with 18 bases left between them. The CDR3 has 16 amino acids. CDR3 nucleotides: TGTGCCAGCAGTTCCCTGGCAACCGGGATGTACTATGGCTACACCTTC. It is translated as CASSSLATGMYYGYTF.

In this sample, this clone turned up once. The rearrangement links TRBV5-4 to TRBJ2-2; 11 bases map to TRBD2. With 5 bases clipped from V and 2 bases from J, the junction kept 5 bases outside the gene matches. CDR3 length: 16 amino acids. Germline V gene sequence: CDR1 SGHNT, CDR2 YYREEE (reference sequence). This chain's CDR3 is CASSPTSGGNTGELFF. The CDR3 region has the DNA TGTGCCAGCAGTCCTACTAGCGGGGGAAACACCGGGGAGCTGTTTTTT.

This clone was seen once. V usage is TRBV10-1 and J usage is TRBJ2-1, with 8 nucleotides matching TRBD2. V was pared by 0 bases and J by 9 bases, with 22 bases of the junction left unmatched. Germline assignment: CDR1 WNHNN and CDR2 SYGVQD (reference sequence). This CDR3 is built from 20 residues. CDR3 bases: TGCGCCAGCAGTGAGTCCCCTGGCGGGAGGTTCTCTACCTTTATTGGTGAGCAGTTCTTC. This translates into CASSESPGGRFSTFIGEQFF.